Listed here are 27 T cell receptor beta chains from one sample, sequenced in a study of shared clonotypes between healthy human individuals. Here immunoSEQ multiplex PCR was the method, and the copy in TCRdb shows in-frame clones only, minus some. Here the sample spans 1.5 million to 2.5 million clones, about 95% being singletons. Only CD45RO-negative cells positively selected for CCR7 counted as naive CD8 cells, so terminally differentiated effector memory CD45RA+ cells were excluded. Sequencing was performed on naive CD8+ T cells sorted from blood. Receptors were obtained from a man aged 18 to 30 in good health.

This clone was observed a handful of times. The chain is built from TRBV7-6 and TRBJ2-2; D perhaps matches TRBD2 (5 bases). The CDR3 contains 15 residues. V dropped 7 bases and J dropped 4 bases, with 16 bases sitting between them. Germline values: CDR1 SGHVS, CDR2 FNYEAQ. DNA of the CDR3: TGTGCCAGCACGACATTGGCAGGAGGCACCGGGGAGCTGTTTTTT. Its protein product is CASTTLAGGTGELFF. Together with reference TRBV7-6 and TRBJ2-2, the CDR3 gives the full variable domain: GAGVSQSPRYKVTKRGQDVALRCDPISGHVSLYWYRQALGQGPEFLTYFNYEAQQDKSGLPNDRFSAERPEGSISTLTIQRTEQRDSAMYRCASTTLAGGTGELFFGEGSRLTVL.

The sample holds one count of this clone. V usage is TRBV4-3 and J usage is TRBJ2-7; no firm D call. V lost 0 bases to trimming and J lost 6 bases, with 9 bases between them. Germline CDR1 and CDR2: LGHNA and YSLEER. This CDR3 is 13 amino acids long. DNA for the CDR3: TGCGCCAGCAGCCAAGAGATTAGGTGCGAGCAGTACTTC. Its translation is CASSQEIRCEQYF.

The V and J genes are TRBV11-3 and TRBJ2-1; tentative D call: TRBD2 (5 bases). This CDR3 spans 16 amino acids. In germline, CDR1 is SGHNT, CDR2 YENEEA. The ends were cut back, 0 bases at V and 1 base at J, with 10 bases in the middle. CDR3 protein: CASSLDGVGSYNEQFF. The CDR3 nucleotides read TGTGCCAGCAGCTTAGACGGGGTCGGGTCCTACAATGAGCAGTTCTTC. Supplemented by reference TRBV11-3 and TRBJ2-1, the full variable domain reads EAGVVQSPRYKIIEKKQPVAFWCNPISGHNTLYWYLQNLGQGPELLIRYENEEAVDDSQLPKDRFSAERLKGVDSTLKIQPAELGDSAVYLCASSLDGVGSYNEQFFGPGTRLTVL.

Worth noting for this clone: Other DNA sequences in this sample translate to the same CDR3. This rearrangement joins TRBV15 to TRBJ2-1; D is unresolved. Germline V CDR1 and CDR2: LNHNV, YYDKDF (reference sequence). V was shortened by 0 bases and J by 6 bases, with 0 bases between the two germline ends. CDR3 length: 11 amino acids. CDR3 protein: CATSRDNEQFF. DNA for the CDR3: TGTGCCACCAGCAGAGACAATGAGCAGTTCTTC.

The chain has TRBV27 and TRBJ2-1, with D tentatively TRBD2 (5 bases). CDR1 MNHEY and CDR2 SMNVEV come from the germline V gene (reference sequence). Trimming removed 4 bases at V and 7 bases at J, with 11 bases between. There are 13 residues in the CDR3. The CDR3 DNA follows: TGTGCCAGCAGTTATAGAACTAGTAATGAGCAGTTCTTC. Residues: CASSYRTSNEQFF.

J is TRBJ2-2 and V is TRBV19; D unclear. Trimming pared 5 bases from V and 1 base from J, leaving 8 bases between. The CDR3 totals 14 residues. Germline CDR1 reads LNHDA; CDR2 reads SQIVND (reference sequence). Here the CDR3 DNA reads TGTGCCAGTAGTGCTCATATGAACACCGGGGAGCTGTTTTTT. This codes for CASSAHMNTGELFF.

The rearrangement joins TRBV6-4 to TRBJ2-2, with 9 bases identical to TRBD2. Germline CDR1 is MRHNA and CDR2 is SNTAGT. This CDR3 is 19 amino acids long. Trimming took 5 bases from V and 6 from J; bases not matched to a gene: 19. The CDR3 spells CASSNPGREGRGRAGELFF. The CDR3 coding sequence is TGTGCCAGCAGTAACCCGGGGCGGGAGGGCAGAGGAAGGGCCGGGGAGCTGTTTTTT.

This chain links TRBV10-1 with TRBJ2-2; D gene unclear. V was cut by 6 bases and J by 4 bases, with 18 bases left in between. Germline V gene sequence: CDR1 WNHNN, CDR2 SYGVQD (reference sequence). The CDR3 is 16 residues long. As DNA, the CDR3 is TGCGCCAGCAGCTTGAAGGGTGACTGGGTCACCGGGGAGCTGTTTTTT. This translates into CASSLKGDWVTGELFF.

This rearrangement joins TRBV11-2 to TRBJ2-1; TRBD2 matches at 8 bases. CDR3 length: 15 amino acids. Germline CDR1 reads SGHAT; CDR2 reads FQNNGV. The J segment lost 4 bases and the V segment lost 5 bases, leaving 7 bases of the junction unmatched. Here the CDR3 reads CASSPSGGVYNEQFF. CDR3 sequence (DNA): TGTGCCAGCAGCCCCTCGGGAGGGGTGTACAATGAGCAGTTCTTC.

V usage is TRBV19 and J usage is TRBJ1-2; no clear D. There are 15 residues in the CDR3. Trimming stripped 4 bases from V and 0 bases from J, with 12 bases between. Germline assignment: CDR1 LNHDA and CDR2 SQIVND (reference sequence). DNA for the CDR3: TGTGCCAGTAGTAAATTCATCGATTCTAACTATGGCTACACCTTC. Translating it yields CASSKFIDSNYGYTF.

V is TRBV4-1 and J is TRBJ2-1, with 10 nucleotides matching TRBD1. With 2 bases clipped from V and 3 bases from J, the junction kept 1 base outside the gene matches. The CDR3 is 15 residues long. CDR1 and CDR2 from the germline V gene are MGHRA and YSYEKL. In DNA form, the CDR3 reads TGCGCCAGCAGCCAAAGGACAGGGGGCTACAATGAGCAGTTCTTC. Translated, it gives CASSQRTGGYNEQFF.

The CDR3, as DNA: TGTGCCAGCAGCTTGGGACTAGCCGGAGAGACCCAGTACTTC. It encodes CASSLGLAGETQYF. The chain recombines TRBV7-3 with TRBJ2-5; 9 nucleotides match TRBD2. The CDR3 runs to 14 residues. The V segment lost 3 bases and the J segment 4 bases; nucleotides outside the gene matches: 3. The germline CDR1 and CDR2 sequences are SGHTA and FQGTGA.

This chain connects TRBV7-2 to TRBJ1-1; perhaps TRBD1 as D (5 bases). The CDR3 is 13 residues long. Per the germline V gene, CDR1 is SGHTA and CDR2 is FQGNSA. V was trimmed by 4 bases and J by 4 bases, leaving 10 bases between them. CDR3 protein: CASSSSGITEAFF. CDR3 coding DNA: TGTGCCAGCAGCTCCTCAGGGATCACTGAAGCTTTCTTT.

The chain has TRBV9 and TRBJ2-3, with a tentative D call TRBD1 (6 bases). Germline CDR1 and CDR2: SGDLS and YYNGEE. Trimming pared 4 bases from V and 5 bases from J, leaving 14 bases between. CDR3 length equals 14 residues. CDR3 loop: CASSPGRGGDTQYF. DNA for the CDR3: TGTGCCAGCAGCCCTGGCAGGGGCGGAGATACGCAGTATTTT.

The gene calls are TRBV11-2 and TRBJ2-3; 8 bases align to TRBD2. Germline CDR1 reads SGHAT; CDR2 reads FQNNGV. This CDR3 contains 16 residues. V shed 5 bases and J 4 bases; nucleotides not matched to a gene: 11. The CDR3 region is CASSPLSGSVADTQYF. The CDR3 DNA sequence: TGTGCCAGCAGCCCTTTAAGCGGGAGTGTCGCAGATACGCAGTATTTT.

The chain employs TRBV6-1 and TRBJ2-1; maybe TRBD2 (5 bases). Deletions cut 10 bases from V and 2 bases from J, with 18 bases between. CDR1 and CDR2 (germline): MNHNS, SASEGT. This CDR3 is 15 amino acids long. In DNA, the CDR3 is TGTGCCACCCCAGGCGGAGAGGGCACCTACAATGAGCAGTTCTTC. This codes for CATPGGEGTYNEQFF.

The chain joins TRBV7-9 to TRBJ2-3; TRBD2 agrees at 12 bases. CDR1 and CDR2 (germline): SEHNR, FQNEAQ (reference sequence). The V gene end was trimmed by 4 bases and the J gene end by 2 bases; junction bases not matched to a gene: 4. This CDR3 region has 16 residues. The CDR3 protein is CASSSTSGGTTDTQYF. The CDR3 nucleotides are TGTGCCAGCAGCTCGACTAGCGGGGGCACCACAGATACGCAGTATTTT.

To note about this clone: Other DNA sequences from this sample encode an identical CDR3 as well. The chain employs TRBV5-6 and TRBJ2-2, with 7 bases that match TRBD1. V shed 0 bases and J 6 bases; nucleotides not matched to a gene: 5. CDR1 SGHDT and CDR2 YYEEEE come from the germline V gene. This CDR3 is 15 amino acids long. The CDR3 sequence is CASSLGQGWSGELFF. DNA for the CDR3: TGTGCCAGCAGCTTGGGACAGGGTTGGTCCGGGGAGCTGTTTTTT.

CDR3 nucleotides: TGCGCCAGCAGCCAAGATGAAGTCTCCAGGGCGATTGGACCGTACGAAAAACTGTTTTTT. Its translation is CASSQDEVSRAIGPYEKLFF. The gene calls are TRBV4-3 and TRBJ1-4; possible D gene TRBD1, 5 bases. Between the trimmed V and J ends, which lost 0 bases and 8 bases, there was a span of 28 bases. The germline CDR1 and CDR2 sequences are LGHNA and YSLEER. The CDR3 totals 20 residues.

CDR3: CASSWGGLTEAFF. CDR3 DNA sequence: TGTGCCAGCAGTTGGGGGGGCCTGACTGAAGCTTTCTTT. The chain links TRBV7-9 to TRBJ1-1; TRBD1 is a possible D gene (6 bases). Per germline, CDR1 SEHNR and CDR2 FQNEAQ (reference sequence). CDR3 length equals 13 residues. V dropped 6 bases and J dropped 5 bases, with 13 bases sitting between them. The complete variable domain, with remaining parts taken from reference TRBV7-9 and TRBJ1-1, reads DTGVSQNPRHKITKRGQNVTFRCDPISEHNRLYWYRQTLGQGPEFLTYFQNEAQLEKSRLLSDRFSAERPKGSFSTLEIQRTEQGDSAMYLCASSWGGLTEAFFGQGTRLTVV.

The chain carries TRBV7-6 and TRBJ2-2; D unclear. The V end lost 3 bases, the J end lost 8 bases, and 7 bases lay between the germline ends. Germline values: CDR1 SGHVS, CDR2 FNYEAQ. This CDR3 comprises 12 residues. Written as DNA, the CDR3 is TGTGCCAGCAGCTTTGGGGAAGGGGAGCTGTTTTTT. Its protein is CASSFGEGELFF.

This clone was seen just once. This sequence joins TRBV6-5 and TRBJ1-5, with TRBD1 as a possible D gene (6 bases). Between the trimmed V and J ends, which lost 6 bases and 0 bases, there was a span of 12 bases. CDR1 MNHEY and CDR2 SVGAGI come from the germline V gene. This CDR3 spans 15 amino acids. The CDR3 coding sequence is TGTGCCAGCAGGCCGACAGGAGATAGCAATCAGCCCCAGCATTTT. Residues: CASRPTGDSNQPQHF.

The CDR3 reads CASSLLGMTNEQFF. In DNA, the CDR3 is TGTGCCAGCAGCTTACTGGGTATGACCAATGAGCAGTTCTTC. This chain uses TRBV7-9 with TRBJ2-1, with no clear D. Trimming shortened V by 2 bases and J by 6 bases, and 11 bases separated the two germline ends. Per germline, CDR1 SEHNR and CDR2 FQNEAQ (reference sequence). The CDR3 sequence is 14 residues long.

For this clone: This specimen includes other DNA sequences encoding the same CDR3. The CDR3 DNA reads TGTGCCAGCAGTTTTGCAGGGACCTACGAGCAGTACTTC. Protein sequence: CASSFAGTYEQYF. The chain carries TRBV28 and TRBJ2-7; possible D gene TRBD1, 5 bases. This CDR3 comprises 13 residues. The V gene's germline CDR1 is MDHEN and CDR2 SYDVKM. V lost 3 bases and J 2 bases, leaving 8 bases between the germline ends.

The chain has TRBV7-9 and TRBJ2-3; D not certain. V lost 1 base and J 0 bases, leaving 11 bases between the germline ends. Germline CDR1 SEHNR, CDR2 FQNEAQ (reference sequence). CDR3 length equals 16 residues. The CDR3 spells CASSLEPSASTDTQYF. CDR3 DNA: TGTGCCAGCAGCTTAGAGCCCAGCGCTAGCACAGATACGCAGTATTTT.

Concerning this clone itself: The sample contains more than one DNA sequence encoding this CDR3. This sequence joins TRBV7-9 and TRBJ1-1; the match to TRBD1 covers 9 bases. The junction had 0 bases not matched to a gene; V was cut back by 0 bases and J by 4 bases. CDR1 and CDR2 from the germline V gene are SEHNR and FQNEAQ (reference sequence). The CDR3 contains 14 residues. The CDR3 here is CASSLADRGTEAFF. The CDR3 nucleotides read TGTGCCAGCAGCTTAGCGGACAGGGGCACTGAAGCTTTCTTT. Supplemented by reference TRBV7-9 and TRBJ1-1, the full variable domain reads DTGVSQNPRHKITKRGQNVTFRCDPISEHNRLYWYRQTLGQGPEFLTYFQNEAQLEKSRLLSDRFSAERPKGSFSTLEIQRTEQGDSAMYLCASSLADRGTEAFFGQGTRLTVV.

V usage is TRBV7-2 and J usage is TRBJ2-2, with 11 bases matching TRBD2. The V segment lost 5 bases and the J segment 6 bases; nucleotides outside the gene matches: 11. Germline CDR1 SGHTA, CDR2 FQGNSA. The CDR3 covers 17 residues. The CDR3 nucleotides are TGTGCCAGCAGCCCACCCGTAGCGGGAGGGGGTCCCGGGGAGCTGTTTTTT. Translation: CASSPPVAGGGPGELFF. Based on the CDR3 plus reference TRBV7-2 and TRBJ2-2, the full variable domain is GAGVSQSPSNKVTEKGKDVELRCDPISGHTALYWYRQSLGQGLEFLIYFQGNSAPDKSGLPSDRFSAERTGGSVSTLTIQRTQQEDSAVYLCASSPPVAGGGPGELFFGEGSRLTVL.